This paragraph covers one T cell receptor (beta chain) sequence. As originally analysed: Reference gene primer amplification gave estimated nucleated cell counts. TCRdb keeps only in-frame clones here, not all; method: immunoSEQ multiplex PCR. That table gives V, J and clone size, and the DNA gave D and trimming. The sample has about 120,000 clones; roughly 75% are singletons. Germline V gives CDR1 SGHVS, CDR2 FNYEAQ. Trimming took 1 base from V and 2 from J; bases not matched to a gene: 5. This CDR3 is 15 amino acids long. The sample comes from a study of blood T cell repertoires in COVID-19. The specimen was peripheral blood. This clonotype originated in a man aged 60 to 69 with active or convalescent COVID-19. The V and J genes are TRBV7-6 and TRBJ2-7, with 7 bases fitting TRBD2. This CDR3 reads CASSLGSGQAYEQYF. In nucleotides, the CDR3 is TGTGCCAGCAGCTTAGGTAGCGGGCAAGCCTACGAGCAGTACTTC.